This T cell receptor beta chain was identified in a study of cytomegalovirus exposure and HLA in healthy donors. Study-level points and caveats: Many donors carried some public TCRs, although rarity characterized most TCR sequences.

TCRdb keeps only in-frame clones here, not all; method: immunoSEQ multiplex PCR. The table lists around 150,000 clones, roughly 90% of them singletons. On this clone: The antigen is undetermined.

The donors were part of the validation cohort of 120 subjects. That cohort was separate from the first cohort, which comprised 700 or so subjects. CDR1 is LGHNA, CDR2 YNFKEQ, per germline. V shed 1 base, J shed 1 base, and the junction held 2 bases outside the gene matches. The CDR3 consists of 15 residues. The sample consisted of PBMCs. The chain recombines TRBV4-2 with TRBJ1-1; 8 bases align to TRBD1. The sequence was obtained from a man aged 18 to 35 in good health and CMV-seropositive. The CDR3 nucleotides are TGTGCCAGCAGCCAAGGGGACAGGAAGAACACTGAAGCTTTCTTT. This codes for CASSQGDRKNTEAFF.